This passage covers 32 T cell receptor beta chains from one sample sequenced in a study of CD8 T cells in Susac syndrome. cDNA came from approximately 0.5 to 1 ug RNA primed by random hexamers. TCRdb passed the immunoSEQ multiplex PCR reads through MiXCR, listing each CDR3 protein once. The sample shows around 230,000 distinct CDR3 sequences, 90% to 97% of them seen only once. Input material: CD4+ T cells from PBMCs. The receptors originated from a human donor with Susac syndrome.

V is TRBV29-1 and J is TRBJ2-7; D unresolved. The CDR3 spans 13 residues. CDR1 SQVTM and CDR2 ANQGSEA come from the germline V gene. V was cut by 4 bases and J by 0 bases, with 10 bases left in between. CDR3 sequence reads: CSVATRLSYEQYF. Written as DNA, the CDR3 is TGCAGCGTTGCCACCCGTCTCTCCTACGAGCAGTACTTC.

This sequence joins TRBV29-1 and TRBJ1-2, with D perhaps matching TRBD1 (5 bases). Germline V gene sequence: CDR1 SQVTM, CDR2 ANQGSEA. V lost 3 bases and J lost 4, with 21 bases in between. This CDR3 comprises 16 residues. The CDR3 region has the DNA TGCAGCGTTGATACGCCCCGGGAGGGGTCCATCTATGGCTACACCTTC. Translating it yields CSVDTPREGSIYGYTF.

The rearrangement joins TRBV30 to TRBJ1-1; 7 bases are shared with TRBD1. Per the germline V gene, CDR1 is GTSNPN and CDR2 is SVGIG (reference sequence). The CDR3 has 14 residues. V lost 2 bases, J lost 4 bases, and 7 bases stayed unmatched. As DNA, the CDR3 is TGTGCCTGGAGTCCCCAGGGGGTAGTCACTGAAGCTTTCTTT. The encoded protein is CAWSPQGVVTEAFF.

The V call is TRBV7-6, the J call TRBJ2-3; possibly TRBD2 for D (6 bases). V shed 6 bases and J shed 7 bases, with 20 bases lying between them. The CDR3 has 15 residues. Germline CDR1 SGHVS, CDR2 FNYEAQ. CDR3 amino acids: CASSFPSESLHTQYF. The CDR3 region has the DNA TGTGCCAGCAGTTTTCCTAGCGAGAGTCTCCATACGCAGTATTTT.

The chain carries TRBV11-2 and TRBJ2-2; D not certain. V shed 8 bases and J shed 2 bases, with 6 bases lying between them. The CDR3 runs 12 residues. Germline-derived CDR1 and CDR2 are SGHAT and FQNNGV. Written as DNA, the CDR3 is TGTGCCAGCGAAATTAACACCGGGGAGCTGTTTTTT. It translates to CASEINTGELFF.

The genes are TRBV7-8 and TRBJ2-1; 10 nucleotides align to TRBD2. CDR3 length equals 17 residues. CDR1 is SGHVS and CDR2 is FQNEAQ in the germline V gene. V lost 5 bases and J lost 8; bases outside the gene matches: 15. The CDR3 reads CASSTRPSGSSIYEQFF. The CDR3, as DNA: TGTGCCAGCAGCACCCGTCCTAGCGGGAGTAGCATCTATGAGCAGTTCTTC.

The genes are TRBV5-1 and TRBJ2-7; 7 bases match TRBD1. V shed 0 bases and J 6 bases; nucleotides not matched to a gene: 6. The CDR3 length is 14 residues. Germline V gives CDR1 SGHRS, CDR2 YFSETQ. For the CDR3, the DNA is TGCGCCAGCAGCTTGGGACAGGGACCGGGCGAGCAGTACTTC. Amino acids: CASSLGQGPGEQYF.

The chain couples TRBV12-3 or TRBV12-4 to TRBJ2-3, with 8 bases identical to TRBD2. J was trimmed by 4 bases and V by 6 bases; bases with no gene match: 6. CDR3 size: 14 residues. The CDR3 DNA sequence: TGTGCCAGCAGGAGCGGGAGCTTCTCAGATACGCAGTATTTT. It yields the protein CASRSGSFSDTQYF.

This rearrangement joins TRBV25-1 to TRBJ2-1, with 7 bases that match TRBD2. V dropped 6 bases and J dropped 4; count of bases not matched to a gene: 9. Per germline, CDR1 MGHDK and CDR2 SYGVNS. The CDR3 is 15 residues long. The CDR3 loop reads CASRTSLRGYNEQFF. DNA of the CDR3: TGTGCCAGCAGGACTAGCCTACGGGGGTACAATGAGCAGTTCTTC.

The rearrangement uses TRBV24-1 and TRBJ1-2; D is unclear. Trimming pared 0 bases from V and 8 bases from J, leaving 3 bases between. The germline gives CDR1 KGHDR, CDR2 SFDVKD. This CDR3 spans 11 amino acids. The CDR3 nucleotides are TGTGCCACCAGTGATTTGAAAGGCTACACCTTC. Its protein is CATSDLKGYTF.

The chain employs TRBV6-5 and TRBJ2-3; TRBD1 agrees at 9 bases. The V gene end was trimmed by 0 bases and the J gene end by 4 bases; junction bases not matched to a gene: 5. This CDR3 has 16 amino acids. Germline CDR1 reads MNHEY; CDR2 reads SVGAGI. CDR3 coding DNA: TGTGCCAGCAGTTACTCGGGACAGGGTTTGCCAGATACGCAGTATTTT. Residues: CASSYSGQGLPDTQYF.

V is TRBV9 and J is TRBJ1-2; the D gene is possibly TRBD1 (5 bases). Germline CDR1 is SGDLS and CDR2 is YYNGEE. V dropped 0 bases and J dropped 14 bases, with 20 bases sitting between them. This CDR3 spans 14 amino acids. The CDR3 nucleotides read TGTGCCAGCAGCGTAGGTTCGCAGGGCTCTACTTGGACCTTC. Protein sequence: CASSVGSQGSTWTF. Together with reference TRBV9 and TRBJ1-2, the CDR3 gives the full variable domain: DSGVTQTPKHLITATGQRVTLRCSPRSGDLSVYWYQQSLDQGLQFLIQYYNGEERAKGNILERFSAQQFPDLHSELNLSSLELGDSALYFCASSVGSQGSTWTFGSGTRLTVV.

This CDR3 is CASRRPTQETQYF. The CDR3 nucleotides read TGTGCCAGCAGACGACCAACTCAAGAGACCCAGTACTTC. The rearrangement uses TRBV12-3 or TRBV12-4 and TRBJ2-5; D remains unclear. V gave up 6 bases and J gave up 2 bases, with 10 bases separating them. The CDR3 is 13 residues long.

The CDR3 sequence: CSAREGGASGLEQYF. Written as DNA, the CDR3 is TGCAGTGCTAGGGAAGGCGGGGCTAGCGGACTTGAGCAGTACTTC. The J gene is TRBJ2-7, the V gene TRBV20-1, with TRBD2 matching 7 bases. J lost 7 bases, V lost 3 bases, and 15 bases had no gene match. Per germline, CDR1 DFQATT and CDR2 SNEGSKA (reference sequence). There are 15 residues in the CDR3.

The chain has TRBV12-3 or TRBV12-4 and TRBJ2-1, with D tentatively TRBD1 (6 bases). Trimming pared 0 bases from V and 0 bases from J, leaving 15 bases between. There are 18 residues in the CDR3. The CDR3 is CASSLAPGHTSSYNEQFF. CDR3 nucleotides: TGTGCCAGCAGTTTAGCGCCGGGACACACGAGCTCCTACAATGAGCAGTTCTTC.

As DNA, the CDR3 is TGTGCCATCAGTGGTCATACCGACACCGGGGAGCTGTTTTTT. The encoded protein is CAISGHTDTGELFF. This chain uses TRBV10-3 with TRBJ2-2; D gene ambiguous. Germline values: CDR1 ENHRY, CDR2 SYGVKD. With 4 bases removed from V and 3 bases from J, the gap between germline ends came to 9 bases. This CDR3 contains 14 residues.

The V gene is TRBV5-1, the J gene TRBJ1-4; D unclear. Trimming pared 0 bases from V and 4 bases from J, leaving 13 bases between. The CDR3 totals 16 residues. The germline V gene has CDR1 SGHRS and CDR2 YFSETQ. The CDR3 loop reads CASSLGGGPGNEKLFF. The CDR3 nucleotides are TGCGCCAGCAGCTTGGGTGGAGGACCGGGTAATGAAAAACTGTTTTTT.

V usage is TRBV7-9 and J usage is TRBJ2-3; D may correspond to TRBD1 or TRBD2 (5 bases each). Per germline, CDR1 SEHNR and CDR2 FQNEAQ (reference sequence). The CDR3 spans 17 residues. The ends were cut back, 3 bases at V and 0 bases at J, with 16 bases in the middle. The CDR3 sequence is CASSLQTGAASTDTQYF. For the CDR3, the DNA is TGTGCCAGCAGCTTGCAGACCGGGGCAGCTAGCACAGATACGCAGTATTTT.

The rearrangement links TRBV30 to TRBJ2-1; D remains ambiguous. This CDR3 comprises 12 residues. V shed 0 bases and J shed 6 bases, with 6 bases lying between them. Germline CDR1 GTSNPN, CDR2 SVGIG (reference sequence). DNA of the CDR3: TGTGCCTGGAGTGTAGTGGGCAATGAGCAGTTCTTC. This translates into CAWSVVGNEQFF.

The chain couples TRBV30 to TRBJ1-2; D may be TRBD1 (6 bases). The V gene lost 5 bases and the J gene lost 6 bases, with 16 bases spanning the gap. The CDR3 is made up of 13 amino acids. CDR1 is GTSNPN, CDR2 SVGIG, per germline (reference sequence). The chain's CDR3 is CAWGSGGVDGYTF. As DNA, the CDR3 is TGTGCCTGGGGTTCGGGGGGCGTGGATGGCTACACCTTC.

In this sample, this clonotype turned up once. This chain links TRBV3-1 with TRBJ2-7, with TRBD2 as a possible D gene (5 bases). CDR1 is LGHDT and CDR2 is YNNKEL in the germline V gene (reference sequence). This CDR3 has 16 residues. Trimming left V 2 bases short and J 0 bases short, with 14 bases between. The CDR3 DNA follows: TGTGCCAGCAGCCAACGACCGAGCGGCAGCTCCTACGAGCAGTACTTC. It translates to CASSQRPSGSSYEQYF.

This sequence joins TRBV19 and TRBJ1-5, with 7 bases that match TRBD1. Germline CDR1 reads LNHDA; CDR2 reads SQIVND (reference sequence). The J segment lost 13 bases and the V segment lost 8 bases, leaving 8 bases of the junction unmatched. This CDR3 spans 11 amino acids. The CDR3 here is CASGTGDTQHF. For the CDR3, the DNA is TGTGCCAGTGGTACAGGGGATACACAGCATTTT. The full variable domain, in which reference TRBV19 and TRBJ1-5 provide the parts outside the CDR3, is DGGITQSPKYLFRKEGQNVTLSCEQNLNHDAMYWYRQDPGQGLRLIYYSQIVNDFQKGDIAEGYSVSREKKESFPLTVTSAQKNPTAFYLCASGTGDTQHFGDGTRLSIL.

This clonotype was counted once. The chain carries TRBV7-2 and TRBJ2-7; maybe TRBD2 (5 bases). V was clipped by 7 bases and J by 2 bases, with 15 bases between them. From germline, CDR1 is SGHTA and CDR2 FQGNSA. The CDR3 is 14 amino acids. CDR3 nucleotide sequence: TGTGCCAGCACCGTTACTGGCGGGCCCTACGAGCAGTACTTC. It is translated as CASTVTGGPYEQYF.

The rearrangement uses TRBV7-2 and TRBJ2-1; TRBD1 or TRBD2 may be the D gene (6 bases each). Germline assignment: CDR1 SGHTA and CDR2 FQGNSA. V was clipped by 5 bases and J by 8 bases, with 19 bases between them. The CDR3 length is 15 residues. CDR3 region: CASSPRGPLNDEQFF. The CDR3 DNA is TGTGCCAGCAGCCCACGGGGGCCATTAAACGATGAGCAGTTCTTC. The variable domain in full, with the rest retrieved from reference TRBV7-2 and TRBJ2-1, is GAGVSQSPSNKVTEKGKDVELRCDPISGHTALYWYRQSLGQGLEFLIYFQGNSAPDKSGLPSDRFSAERTGGSVSTLTIQRTQQEDSAVYLCASSPRGPLNDEQFFGPGTRLTVL.

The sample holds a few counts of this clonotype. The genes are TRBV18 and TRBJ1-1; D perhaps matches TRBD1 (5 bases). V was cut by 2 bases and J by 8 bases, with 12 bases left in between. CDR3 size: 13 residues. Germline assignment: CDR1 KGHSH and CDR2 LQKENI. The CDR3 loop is CASSPGTGGEAFF. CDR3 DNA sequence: TGTGCCAGCTCACCAGGAACGGGGGGAGAAGCTTTCTTT.

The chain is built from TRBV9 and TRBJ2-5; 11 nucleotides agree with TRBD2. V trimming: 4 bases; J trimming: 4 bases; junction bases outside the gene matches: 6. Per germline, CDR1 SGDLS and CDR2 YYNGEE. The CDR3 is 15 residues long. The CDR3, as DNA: TGTGCCAGCAGCTTAGCGGGAGGGCTTCTAGAGACCCAGTACTTC. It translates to CASSLAGGLLETQYF.

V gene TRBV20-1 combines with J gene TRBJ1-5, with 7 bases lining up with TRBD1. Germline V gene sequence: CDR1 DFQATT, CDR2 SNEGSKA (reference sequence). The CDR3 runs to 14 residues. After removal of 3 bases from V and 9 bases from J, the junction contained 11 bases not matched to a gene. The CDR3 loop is CSASSDRYGGPQHF. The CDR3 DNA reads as TGCAGTGCTAGTTCGGACAGGTACGGGGGGCCCCAGCATTTT.

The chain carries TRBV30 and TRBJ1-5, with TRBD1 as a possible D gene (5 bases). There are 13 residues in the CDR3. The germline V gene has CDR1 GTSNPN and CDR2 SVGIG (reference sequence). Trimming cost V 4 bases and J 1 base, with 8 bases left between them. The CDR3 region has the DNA TGTGCCTGGACAGGGTCCAGCAATCAGCCCCAGCATTTT. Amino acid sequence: CAWTGSSNQPQHF. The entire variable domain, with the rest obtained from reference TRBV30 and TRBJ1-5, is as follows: SQTIHQWPATLVQPVGSPLSLECTVEGTSNPNLYWYRQAAGRGLQLLFYSVGIGQISSEVPQNLSASRPQDRQFILSSKKLLLSDSGFYLCAWTGSSNQPQHFGDGTRLSIL.

The CDR3 DNA follows: TGTGCCAGCAGCCCTCCTGAATCCTATGGCTACACCTTC. It encodes CASSPPESYGYTF. The rearrangement joins TRBV28 to TRBJ1-2; no clear D. Trimming removed 6 bases at V and 4 bases at J, with 12 bases between. CDR1 and CDR2 (germline): MDHEN, SYDVKM. The CDR3 is 13 residues long.

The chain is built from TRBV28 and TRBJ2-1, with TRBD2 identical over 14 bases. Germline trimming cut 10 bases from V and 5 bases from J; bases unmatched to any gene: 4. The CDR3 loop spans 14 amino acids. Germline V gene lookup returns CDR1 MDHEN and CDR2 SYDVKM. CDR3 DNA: TGTGCCACGACTAGCGGGAGGGCACACAATGAGCAGTTCTTC. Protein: CATTSGRAHNEQFF.

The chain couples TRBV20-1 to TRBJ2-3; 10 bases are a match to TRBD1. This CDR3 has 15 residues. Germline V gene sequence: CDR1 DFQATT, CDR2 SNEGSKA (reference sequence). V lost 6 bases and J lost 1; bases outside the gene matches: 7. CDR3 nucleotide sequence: TGCAGTGCCCGATTCGACAGGGGGCGCACAGATACGCAGTATTTT. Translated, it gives CSARFDRGRTDTQYF.

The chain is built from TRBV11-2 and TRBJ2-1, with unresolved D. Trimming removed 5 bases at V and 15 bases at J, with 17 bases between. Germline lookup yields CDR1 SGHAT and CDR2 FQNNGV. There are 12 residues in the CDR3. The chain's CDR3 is CASSARTPNRFF. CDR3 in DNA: TGTGCCAGCAGCGCCAGGACCCCCAATAGGTTCTTC. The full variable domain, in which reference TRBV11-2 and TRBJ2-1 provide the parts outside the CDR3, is EAGVAQSPRYKIIEKRQSVAFWCNPISGHATLYWYQQILGQGPKLLIQFQNNGVVDDSQLPKDRFSAERLKGVDSTLKIQPAKLEDSAVYLCASSARTPNRFFGPGTRLTVL.